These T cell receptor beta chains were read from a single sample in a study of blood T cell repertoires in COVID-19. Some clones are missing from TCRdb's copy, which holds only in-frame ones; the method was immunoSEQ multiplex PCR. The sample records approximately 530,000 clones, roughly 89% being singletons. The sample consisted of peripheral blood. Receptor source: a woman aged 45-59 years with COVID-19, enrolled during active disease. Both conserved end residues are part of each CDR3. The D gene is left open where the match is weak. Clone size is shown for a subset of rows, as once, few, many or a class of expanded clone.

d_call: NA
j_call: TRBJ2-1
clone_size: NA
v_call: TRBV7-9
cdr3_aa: CASSPGHSSYNEQFF
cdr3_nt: TGTGCCAGCAGCCCGGGACATAGCTCCTACAATGAGCAGTTCTTC

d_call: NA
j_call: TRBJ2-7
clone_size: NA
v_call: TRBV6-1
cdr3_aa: CASSESLGLAYEQYF
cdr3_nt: TGTGCCAGCAGTGAATCCCTCGGGTTGGCCTACGAGCAGTACTTC

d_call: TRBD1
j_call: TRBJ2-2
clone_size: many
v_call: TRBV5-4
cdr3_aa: CASSPGQGAGGELFF
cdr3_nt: TGTGCCAGCAGCCCCGGACAGGGGGCCGGCGGGGAGCTGTTTTTT

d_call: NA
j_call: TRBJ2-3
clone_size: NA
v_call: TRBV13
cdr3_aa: CASSLGPPRDTQYF
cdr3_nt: TGTGCCAGCAGCTTAGGTCCTCCGAGAGATACGCAGTATTTT

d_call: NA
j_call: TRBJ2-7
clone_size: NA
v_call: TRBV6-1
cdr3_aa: CASSEEERTSSYEQYF
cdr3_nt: TGTGCCAGCAGTGAAGAGGAGCGTACGAGCTCCTACGAGCAGTACTTC

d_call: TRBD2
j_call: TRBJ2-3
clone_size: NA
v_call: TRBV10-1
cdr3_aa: CASSDPATAGSDTQYF
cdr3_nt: TGCGCCAGCAGTGATCCGGCGACAGCGGGATCAGATACGCAGTATTTT

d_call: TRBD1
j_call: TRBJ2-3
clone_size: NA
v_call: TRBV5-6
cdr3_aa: CASTGGTGDTDTQYF
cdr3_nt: TGTGCCAGCACCGGAGGGACAGGGGACACAGATACGCAGTATTTT

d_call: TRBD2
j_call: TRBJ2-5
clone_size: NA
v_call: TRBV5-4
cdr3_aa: CASTRGGFGETQYF
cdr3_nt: TGTGCCAGCACGCGGGGGGGCTTCGGAGAGACCCAGTACTTC

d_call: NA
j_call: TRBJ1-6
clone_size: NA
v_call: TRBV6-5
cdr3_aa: CASRRIQNSPLHF
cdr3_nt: TGTGCCAGCAGGAGAATCCAAAATTCACCCCTCCACTTT

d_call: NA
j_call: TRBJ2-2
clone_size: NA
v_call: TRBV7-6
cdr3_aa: CASSLEQASTGELFF
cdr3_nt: TGTGCCAGCAGCTTAGAGCAGGCCTCCACCGGGGAGCTGTTTTTT

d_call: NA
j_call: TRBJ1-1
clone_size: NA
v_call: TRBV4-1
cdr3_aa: CASSQQGPTEAFF
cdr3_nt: TGCGCCAGCAGCCAACAGGGTCCCACTGAAGCTTTCTTT

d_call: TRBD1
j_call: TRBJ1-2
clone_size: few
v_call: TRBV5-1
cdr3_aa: CASSLAQTGAGGYTF
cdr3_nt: TGCGCCAGCAGCTTGGCGCAAACAGGGGCGGGCGGCTACACCTTC

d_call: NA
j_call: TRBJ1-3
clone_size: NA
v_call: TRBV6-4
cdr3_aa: CASSDSVRPGNTIYF
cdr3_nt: TGTGCCAGCAGTGACTCGGTGAGGCCTGGAAACACCATATATTTT

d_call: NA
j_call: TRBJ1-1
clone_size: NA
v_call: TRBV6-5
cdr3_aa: CASSSISWTEAFF
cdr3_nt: TGTGCCAGCAGTAGCATAAGCTGGACTGAAGCTTTCTTT

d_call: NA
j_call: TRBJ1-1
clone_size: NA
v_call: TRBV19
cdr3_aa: CASSIWTVKAEAFF
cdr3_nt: TGTGCCAGTAGTATTTGGACAGTGAAGGCTGAAGCTTTCTTT

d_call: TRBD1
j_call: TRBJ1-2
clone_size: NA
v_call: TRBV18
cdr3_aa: CASSPLTGPTAHYGYTF
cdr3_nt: TGTGCCAGCTCACCACTGACAGGGCCTACCGCCCATTATGGCTACACCTTC

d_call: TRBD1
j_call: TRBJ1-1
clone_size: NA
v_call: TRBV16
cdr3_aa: CASSQSRGQGGTEAFF
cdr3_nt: TGTGCCAGCAGCCAATCCCGGGGACAGGGTGGCACTGAAGCTTTCTTT

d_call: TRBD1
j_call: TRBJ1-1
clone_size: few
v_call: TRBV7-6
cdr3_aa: CASSSLTGGNTEAFF
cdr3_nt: TGTGCCAGCAGCTCTTTGACAGGGGGAAACACTGAAGCTTTCTTT

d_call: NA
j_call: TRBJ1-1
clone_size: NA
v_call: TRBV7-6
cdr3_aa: CASSPSTEAFF
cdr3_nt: TGTGCCAGCAGCCCCTCGACTGAAGCTTTCTTT

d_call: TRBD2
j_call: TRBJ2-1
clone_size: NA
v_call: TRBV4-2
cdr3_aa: CASSQARGSYNEQFF
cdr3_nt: TGTGCCAGCAGCCAAGCGCGGGGGTCCTACAATGAGCAGTTCTTC

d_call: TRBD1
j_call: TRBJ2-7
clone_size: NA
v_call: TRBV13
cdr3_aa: CASSSGYAEGALHEQYF
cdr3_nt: TGTGCCAGCAGCTCTGGATACGCCGAGGGGGCGCTTCACGAGCAGTACTTC

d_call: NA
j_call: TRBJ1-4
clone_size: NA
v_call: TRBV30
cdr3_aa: CAWSRGEKLFF
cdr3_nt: TGTGCCTGGAGTAGGGGCGAAAAACTGTTTTTT

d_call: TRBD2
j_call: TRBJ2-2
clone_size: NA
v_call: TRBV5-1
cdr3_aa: CASSGRTRGDTGELFF
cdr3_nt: TGCGCCAGCAGCGGACGGACTAGAGGGGACACCGGGGAGCTGTTTTTT

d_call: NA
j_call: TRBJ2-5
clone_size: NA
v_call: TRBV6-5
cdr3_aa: CASSTTGLETQYF
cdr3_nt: TGTGCCAGCAGTACAACAGGTCTGGAGACCCAGTACTTC

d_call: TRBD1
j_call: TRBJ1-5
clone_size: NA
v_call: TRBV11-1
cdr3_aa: CASSLGQPDQPQHF
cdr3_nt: TGTGCCAGCAGCTTGGGACAGCCGGATCAGCCCCAGCATTTT

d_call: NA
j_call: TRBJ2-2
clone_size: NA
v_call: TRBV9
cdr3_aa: CASSALDSNTGELFF
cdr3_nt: TGTGCCAGCAGCGCTCTCGACTCTAACACCGGGGAGCTGTTTTTT

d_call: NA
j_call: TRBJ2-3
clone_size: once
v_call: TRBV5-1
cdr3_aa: CASSLGPGGTDTQYF
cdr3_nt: TGCGCCAGCAGCTTAGGCCCCGGGGGCACAGATACGCAGTATTTT

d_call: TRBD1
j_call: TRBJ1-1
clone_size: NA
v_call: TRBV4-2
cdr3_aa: CASSQRLGQGGMNTEAFF
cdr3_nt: TGTGCCAGCAGCCAGCGGTTAGGACAGGGAGGGATGAACACTGAAGCTTTCTTT

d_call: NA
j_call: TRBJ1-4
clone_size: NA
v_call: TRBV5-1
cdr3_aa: CASSASPGASRNEKLFF
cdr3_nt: TGCGCCAGCAGCGCATCACCAGGGGCGTCACGGAATGAAAAACTGTTTTTT

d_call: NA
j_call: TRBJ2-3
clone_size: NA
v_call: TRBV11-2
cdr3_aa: CASSLADSTDTQYF
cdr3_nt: TGTGCCAGCAGCTTAGCAGATAGCACAGATACGCAGTATTTT

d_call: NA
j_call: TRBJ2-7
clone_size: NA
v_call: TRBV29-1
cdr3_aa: CSVDQGEDYEQYF
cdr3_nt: TGCAGCGTTGATCAGGGCGAAGACTACGAGCAGTACTTC

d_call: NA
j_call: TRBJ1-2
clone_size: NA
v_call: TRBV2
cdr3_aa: CASRGYTF
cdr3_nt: TGTGCCAGTCGGGGCTACACCTTC